A selection of T cell receptor beta chains follows, all from one sample in a study of T cells in Graves' hyperthyroidism and ophthalmopathy. TCRdb re-derived calls from the multiplex PCR reads in MiXCR, one entry per CDR3 protein. The sample holds over 120,000 distinct CDR3 sequences, roughly a fifth seen once. What was sequenced was blood. These receptors came from a woman in her forties or fifties with Graves' hyperthyroidism that later progressed to Graves' ophthalmopathy. CDR3s include the opening cysteine and the closing phenylalanine or tryptophan. The D gene is left open where the match is weak. For some rows the clone size is stated as once, few or many, or as a class when expanded; others skip it.

cdr3_nt cdr3_aa j_call clone_size d_call v_call
TGTGCCAGCAGTTCCCCTTGGACAGGGTGGGGGGAGCTGTTTTTT CASSSPWTGWGELFF TRBJ2-2 many TRBD1 TRBV28
TGCAGTGCTAGAGATAAAACCCGCGTCGGCATTCAGTACTTC CSARDKTRVGIQYF TRBJ2-4 NA NA TRBV20-1
TGTGCCAGCAGTGATGAGACCCGGGATCAGCCCCAGCATTTT CASSDETRDQPQHF TRBJ1-5 once NA TRBV2
TGTGCCAGCAGGAGGAGGACTAGCGGGGGCCACAATGAGCAGTTCTTC CASRRRTSGGHNEQFF TRBJ2-1 many TRBD2 TRBV2
TGTGCCAGCAGTTTAACCCCGGGACAGGGTTGGAGCAATCAGCCCCAGCATTTT CASSLTPGQGWSNQPQHF TRBJ1-5 many TRBD1 TRBV28
TGTGCTAGTGGTTTGGTACCGCGGACTGAAGCTTTCTTT CASGLVPRTEAFF TRBJ1-1 NA NA TRBV12-5
TGTGCCACCGGAGGTACTAGCGGGAGTTTCTACGAGCAGTACTTC CATGGTSGSFYEQYF TRBJ2-7 many TRBD2 TRBV2
TGTGCCAGCAGCTCCTTCACTCGACAGGGCAGCTCCTACAATGAGCAGTTCTTC CASSSFTRQGSSYNEQFF TRBJ2-1 NA TRBD1 TRBV5-5
TGTGCCAGCAGTGGGGACGGGGCCAGTCCCGGGGAGCTGTTTTTT CASSGDGASPGELFF TRBJ2-2 NA NA TRBV6-1
TGCGCCAGCAGCTTGAGGGGAGCTCGCACAGATACGCAGTATTTT CASSLRGARTDTQYF TRBJ2-3 few NA TRBV5-1
TGCGCCAGCAGAGGCAACTCTGGGGCCAACGTCCTGACTTTC CASRGNSGANVLTF TRBJ2-6 NA NA TRBV5-1
TGTGCCAGTATAAACTCCGGGGAGCTGTTTTTT CASINSGELFF TRBJ2-2 many NA TRBV19
TGTGCCAGCAGCCAAGATCCCCAGGGGGCGGACGGCTACACCTTC CASSQDPQGADGYTF TRBJ1-2 many TRBD1 TRBV14
TGTGCCAGCAGCTCTGCTAGCGGGGGGGCCCGGGAGACCCAGTACTTC CASSSASGGARETQYF TRBJ2-5 NA TRBD2 TRBV11-2
TGTGCCAGCAGTTCCCCCCCTCACGGGGAGCTGTTTTTT CASSSPPHGELFF TRBJ2-2 many NA TRBV28
TGTGCCAGCAGCTTCGAAGGGGGGGAGACCCAGTACTTC CASSFEGGETQYF TRBJ2-5 many NA TRBV7-9
TGTGCCAGCAGCTTTCAGCAGAACACTGAAGCTTTCTTT CASSFQQNTEAFF TRBJ1-1 many NA TRBV11-2
TGTGCCAGCAGCGTCGGCGGGGGGGCACCCCTCCACTTT CASSVGGGAPLHF TRBJ1-6 NA NA TRBV9
TGTGCCAGCAGCTTCCCTAGGACTAGCGGGAGGGCCGGGCGCACAGATACGCAGTATTTT CASSFPRTSGRAGRTDTQYF TRBJ2-3 many TRBD2 TRBV7-9
TGTGCCAGCAGTCCGCGGACTAGCGGGGCTTACAATGAGCAGTTCTTC CASSPRTSGAYNEQFF TRBJ2-1 many TRBD2 TRBV6-1
TGTGCCAGTAGTATGGATTCCGCTGTCTCCTACAATGAGCAGTTCTTC CASSMDSAVSYNEQFF TRBJ2-1 many NA TRBV19
TGTGCCAGCAGGGGGGAGGGGGGCTCCTACGAGCAGTACTTC CASRGEGGSYEQYF TRBJ2-7 NA NA TRBV2
TGCGCCAGCAGCTTAAACCGACAACTGGGCCCCAAATTTACAGATACGCAGTATTTT CASSLNRQLGPKFTDTQYF TRBJ2-3 many NA TRBV5-1